This passage covers 30 T cell receptor beta chains from one sample sequenced in a study of regulatory T cells in long-lasting Graves disease. CDR3 regions were amplified by Arm-PCR using iRepertoire HTBI primers to build TCR beta libraries. TCRdb redid the calling of the multiplex PCR reads with MiXCR, one entry per CDR3 protein. Here the sample spans a few hundred thousand distinct CDR3 sequences, approximately 23% being singletons. Time point: persistent/refractory GD, antithyroid drugs over 5 years with positive TRAb. Making the TCR library involved RNA that had been extracted from PBMCs. Sequenced material: peripheral blood mononuclear cells (PBMCs), taken when the disease was refractory, from a patient treated with antithyroid drugs. These receptors were taken from a woman between 35 and 50 years old with Graves disease.

Of note for this clonotype: Its ends do not fully match the called genes, so a read error is possible. The chain carries TRBV28 and TRBJ2-3; the D is unclear. Looked up from germline, CDR1 is MDHEN and CDR2 is SYDVKM. The CDR3 extends over 18 amino acids. CDR3 in DNA: TGTGCCAGCAGTTTATTCGGCCGGGCATCTGGAATCCCAGATACGCAGTATTTC. This codes for CASSLFGRASGIPDTQYF.

The sample holds many counts of this clonotype. CDR3 nucleotide sequence: TGTGCCAGCAGTCGTAACCTCTCTAGTAAACGGGCGGGGGAGCAGTACTTC. Its protein product is CASSRNLSSKRAGEQYF. The rearrangement uses TRBV28 and TRBJ2-7, with a tentative D call TRBD2 (6 bases). The germline gives CDR1 MDHEN, CDR2 SYDVKM. CDR3 length equals 17 residues. Trimming left V 5 bases short and J 7 bases short, with 27 bases between.

Many counts were recorded for this clonotype. This chain connects TRBV7-8 to TRBJ1-5; D remains ambiguous. Trimming stripped 5 bases from V and 4 bases from J, with 9 bases between. CDR1 is SGHVS, CDR2 FQNEAQ, per germline. This CDR3 has 13 residues. This chain's CDR3 is CASSGRVNQPQHF. For the CDR3, the DNA is TGTGCCAGCAGCGGAAGAGTGAATCAGCCCCAGCATTTT.

As regards this clonotype: This may come from a read error, since a much larger clone is one base off. The rearrangement uses TRBV28 and TRBJ1-5; TRBD1 is a possible D gene (5 bases). Germline CDR1 is MDHEN and CDR2 is SYDVKM. The CDR3 is 16 amino acids. CDR3 in amino acids: CASSLRPGHSSQPQHF. CDR3 sequence (DNA): TGTGCCAGCAGTTTAAGGCCCGGACATAGCAGTCAGCCCCAGCATTTT.

In its sample, this clonotype was seen many times. This sequence joins TRBV6-1 and TRBJ2-7, with D perhaps TRBD1 or TRBD2 (5 bases each). The CDR3 contains 14 residues. Per germline, CDR1 MNHNS and CDR2 SASEGT. Trimming shortened V by 5 bases and J by 2 bases, and 13 bases separated the two germline ends. The CDR3 nucleotides read TGTGCCAGCAGTCCTGACGGGACGACCTACGAGCAGTACTTC. Translated, it gives CASSPDGTTYEQYF.

V usage is TRBV30 and J usage is TRBJ2-5; no clear D. The CDR3 sequence is 13 residues long. Trimming took 0 bases from V and 1 from J, leaving 6 bases between them. CDR1 GTSNPN and CDR2 SVGIG come from the germline V gene (reference sequence). The CDR3 region is CAWSVGSQETQYF. In DNA, the CDR3 is TGTGCCTGGAGTGTAGGTTCCCAAGAGACCCAGTACTTC.

This sequence joins TRBV3-1 and TRBJ1-2, with D hard to call. The CDR3 covers 15 residues. The V end lost 4 bases, the J end lost 3 bases, and 15 bases lay between the germline ends. The germline V gene encodes CDR1 LGHDT and CDR2 YNNKEL (reference sequence). DNA for the CDR3: TGTGCCAGCAGCCCCTCGTGGCTGATGGACTATGGCTACACCTTC. Residues: CASSPSWLMDYGYTF.

This clonotype was picked up one time. The junction differs from germline at one of its ends, possibly a read error. This chain uses TRBV18 with TRBJ1-1; D not resolved. CDR3 length: 16 residues. Germline V CDR1 and CDR2: KGHSH, LQKENI. The CDR3 protein is CASSPTHSGSNTEAFF. The CDR3 nucleotides read TGTGCCAGCTCACCAACTCACAGCGGTTCCAACACTGAGGCTTTCTTT. Full variable domain (missing parts from reference TRBV18 and TRBJ1-1): NAGVMQNPRHLVRRRGQEARLRCSPMKGHSHVYWYRQLPEEGLKFMVYLQKENIIDESGMPKERFSAEFPKEGPSILRIQQVVRGDSAAYFCASSPTHSGSNTEAFFGQGTRLTVV.

The gene calls are TRBV4-1 and TRBJ2-7; D uncertain. Between the trimmed V and J ends, which lost 0 bases and 3 bases, there was a span of 12 bases. This CDR3 is 15 amino acids long. Per germline, CDR1 MGHRA and CDR2 YSYEKL. CDR3 residues: CASSQDGRMNYEQYF. CDR3 bases: TGCGCCAGCAGCCAAGATGGCAGGATGAACTACGAGCAGTACTTC.

This clonotype was observed many times. V usage is TRBV15 and J usage is TRBJ2-4; D is possibly TRBD2 (5 bases). Germline V gene data show CDR1 as LNHNV and CDR2 as YYDKDF (reference sequence). V was shortened by 3 bases and J by 0 bases, with 9 bases between the two germline ends. The CDR3 contains 15 residues. The CDR3 protein is CATSSGELAKNIQYF. The CDR3 coding sequence is TGTGCCACCAGCAGTGGGGAGCTAGCCAAAAACATTCAGTACTTC. Full variable domain (remainder filled in from reference TRBV15 and TRBJ2-4): DAMVIQNPRYQVTQFGKPVTLSCSQTLNHNVMYWYQQKSSQAPKLLFHYYDKDFNNEADTPDNFQSRRPNTSFCFLDIRSPGLGDTAMYLCATSSGELAKNIQYFGAGTRLSVL.

The chain joins TRBV10-3 to TRBJ1-3, with 8 bases fitting TRBD1. The CDR3 sequence is 15 residues long. Germline V lookup: CDR1 ENHRY, CDR2 SYGVKD. Unmatched junction bases numbered 4, after V lost 6 bases and J lost 0 bases. The CDR3 coding sequence is TGTGCCATCAGGGGGGACAGGAGCTCTGGAAACACCATATATTTT. Its translation: CAIRGDRSSGNTIYF.

This clonotype has just a few counts. This chain connects TRBV9 to TRBJ1-2; D is perhaps TRBD1 (5 bases). Germline loops: CDR1 SGDLS, CDR2 YYNGEE. V lost 0 bases, J lost 4 bases, and 13 bases lay in between. The CDR3 extends over 15 amino acids. The CDR3 nucleotides read TGTGCCAGCAGCGTAGGAGGCAGCGGGGCCTATGGCTACACCTTC. Amino acids: CASSVGGSGAYGYTF.

This clonotype has ten or more counts. As DNA, the CDR3 is TGTGCCAGCAGCCCGACGGGATGGGGGGAGACCCAGTACTTC. Translation gives CASSPTGWGETQYF. The chain combines TRBV5-5 with TRBJ2-5, with D possibly called TRBD1 or TRBD2 (5 bases each). CDR3 length: 14 residues. Trimming shortened V by 4 bases and J by 5 bases, and 15 bases separated the two germline ends. Looked up from germline, CDR1 is SGHKS and CDR2 is YYEKEE (reference sequence).

This clonotype was detected only a few times. CDR3 in amino acids: CASSQAKGSNNEKLFF. In DNA, the CDR3 is TGTGCCAGCAGCCAAGCAAAGGGATCGAATAATGAAAAACTGTTTTTT. The chain joins TRBV3-1 to TRBJ1-4; D remains ambiguous. The length of the CDR3 is 16 residues. Germline V gene sequence: CDR1 LGHDT, CDR2 YNNKEL (reference sequence). V lost 1 base, J lost 4 bases, and 13 bases lay in between. The variable domain in full, completed from reference TRBV3-1 and TRBJ1-4, reads DTAVSQTPKYLVTQMGNDKSIKCEQNLGHDTMYWYKQDSKKFLKIMFSYNNKELIINETVPNRFSPKSPDKAHLNLHINSLELGDSAVYFCASSQAKGSNNEKLFFGSGTQLSVL.

At least ten counts were recorded for this clonotype. The chain employs TRBV11-2 and TRBJ1-1, with D hard to call. CDR1 is SGHAT, CDR2 FQNNGV, per germline. The CDR3 consists of 13 residues. Trimming took 0 bases from V and 3 from J, leaving 5 bases between them. The CDR3 DNA reads as TGTGCCAGCAGCTTAGATCGGTACACTGAAGCTTTCTTT. It is translated as CASSLDRYTEAFF.

The CDR3 nucleotides read TGTGCCAGCAGCCAACGAGGTACGCAGTATTTT. This gives the protein CASSQRGTQYF. This chain joins TRBV3-1 and TRBJ2-3; no firm D call. Germline V CDR1 and CDR2: LGHDT, YNNKEL (reference sequence). V was pared by 2 bases and J by 8 bases, with 5 bases between. The CDR3 sequence is 11 residues long.

This rearrangement joins TRBV15 to TRBJ1-5; TRBD1 aligns across 7 bases. The CDR3 has 15 residues. Trimming cost V 4 bases and J 4 bases; bases outside gene matches: 7. Germline V gene sequence: CDR1 LNHNV, CDR2 YYDKDF (reference sequence). The CDR3 DNA reads TGTGCCACCAGCACGCGGACAGGCCTAAATCAGCCCCAGCATTTT. This sequence encodes CATSTRTGLNQPQHF.

At least ten counts were recorded for this clonotype. The V call is TRBV29-1, the J call TRBJ2-5, with 8 bases matching TRBD1. Trimming at V came to 6 bases and at J to 0 bases, leaving 12 bases not matched to a gene. The CDR3 totals 16 residues. Germline V CDR1 and CDR2: SQVTM, ANQGSEA. Written as DNA, the CDR3 is TGCAGCGTACAGGGGGAAGCGATCCCGTACCAAGAGACCCAGTACTTC. Amino acid sequence: CSVQGEAIPYQETQYF.

V and J are TRBV6-2 or TRBV6-3 and TRBJ1-4, with D hard to call. Trimming took 5 bases from V and 7 from J, leaving 11 bases between them. This CDR3 comprises 13 residues. Germline V lookup: CDR1 MNHEY, CDR2 SVGEGT. DNA of the CDR3: TGTGCCAGCAGTGCCTCCGGAGGTGAAAAACTGTTTTTT. The encoded protein is CASSASGGEKLFF.

This clonotype was observed at least ten times. The V and J genes are TRBV28 and TRBJ1-1; no reliable D call. This CDR3 has 16 residues. CDR1 and CDR2 (germline): MDHEN, SYDVKM. V was clipped by 2 bases and J by 0 bases, with 13 bases between them. CDR3 sequence reads: CASSLAAATLNTEAFF. CDR3 in DNA: TGTGCCAGCAGTTTAGCGGCAGCTACCCTGAACACTGAAGCTTTCTTT.

This clonotype was observed a few times. The rearrangement uses TRBV7-3 and TRBJ1-5, with D possibly matching TRBD1 (5 bases). CDR1 is SGHTA, CDR2 FQGTGA, per germline. V gave up 5 bases and J gave up 0 bases, with 14 bases separating them. The CDR3 length is 16 residues. The CDR3 loop is CASSPTTDYSNQPQHF. The CDR3 DNA reads TGTGCCAGCAGCCCGACGACAGACTATAGCAATCAGCCCCAGCATTTT.

This clonotype was found many times. This chain links TRBV28 with TRBJ2-2; no reliable D call. This CDR3 region has 12 residues. The germline V gene has CDR1 MDHEN and CDR2 SYDVKM. V was shortened by 5 bases and J by 5 bases, with 6 bases between the two germline ends. CDR3 bases: TGTGCCAGCAGTCTCTTGACCGGGGAGCTGTTTTTT. Translation gives CASSLLTGELFF.

This clonotype was observed a few times. The chain has TRBV12-3 or TRBV12-4 and TRBJ2-7; D uncertain. CDR3 length: 15 amino acids. V was cut by 3 bases and J by 0 bases, with 12 bases left in between. The CDR3: CASSFAQLSSYEQYF. The CDR3 coding sequence is TGTGCCAGCAGTTTCGCACAGCTAAGCTCCTACGAGCAGTACTTC.

This clonotype was seen many times. V gene TRBV10-3 combines with J gene TRBJ2-7; 7 bases line up with TRBD2. CDR3 length: 11 amino acids. The trim removed 7 bases at V and 6 bases at J, leaving 3 bases unmatched. Germline assignment: CDR1 ENHRY and CDR2 SYGVKD. The CDR3 bases are TGTGCCATCACCTCGGGGGGCGAGCAGTACTTC. This translates into CAITSGGEQYF.

This clonotype has a handful of counts. The chain has TRBV6-1 and TRBJ2-2, with unresolved D. The CDR3 is 13 amino acids. From germline, CDR1 is MNHNS and CDR2 SASEGT. The ends were cut back, 7 bases at V and 6 bases at J, with 12 bases in the middle. CDR3 bases: TGTGCCAGCAACCCGATTGGATCCGGGGAGCTGTTTTTT. Its protein product is CASNPIGSGELFF.

This clonotype was recorded a few times. The chain is built from TRBV5-1 and TRBJ2-5; TRBD2 aligns across 7 bases. The CDR3 length is 15 residues. Germline assignment: CDR1 SGHRS and CDR2 YFSETQ. J was trimmed by 3 bases and V by 4 bases; bases with no gene match: 9. The CDR3 DNA reads as TGCGCCAGCAGCATGAGACTAAGCGGGAAAGAGACCCAGTACTTC. Translation gives CASSMRLSGKETQYF.

This sequence joins TRBV7-9 and TRBJ2-3; 10 positions match TRBD2. The ends lost 3 bases at V and 6 bases at J; junction bases unmatched: 9. The CDR3 loop spans 16 amino acids. Looked up from germline, CDR1 is SEHNR and CDR2 is FQNEAQ (reference sequence). CDR3 amino acids: CASSFVLAGVTDTQYF. CDR3 bases: TGTGCCAGCAGCTTCGTCCTAGCGGGAGTCACTGATACGCAGTATTTT.

This clonotype has more than one count but fewer than ten. The rearrangement joins TRBV6-5 to TRBJ2-5; D might be TRBD1 (5 bases). This CDR3 region has 15 residues. Germline V lookup: CDR1 MNHEY, CDR2 SVGAGI. V lost 0 bases to trimming and J lost 7 bases, with 15 bases between them. For the CDR3, the DNA is TGTGCCAGCAGTTACTCGATGTATGGGCAGGGGACCCAGTACTTC. It yields the protein CASSYSMYGQGTQYF.

Concerning this clonotype: Given a much more abundant clone one base away, this may be a read error. V usage is TRBV28 and J usage is TRBJ2-7; D is uncertain. The CDR3 spans 12 residues. Germline V gives CDR1 MDHEN, CDR2 SYDVKM. CDR3 residues: CVSSRRTYEQYF. The CDR3, as DNA: TGTGTCAGCAGCCGCAGAACCTACGAGCAGTACTTC.

As regards this clonotype: This may arise from a read error, as a much more abundant clone is one base away. In DNA, the CDR3 is TGTGCCAACAGCCCAGACGGCCAAGAGACCCAGTACTTC. This translates into CANSPDGQETQYF. The chain carries TRBV7-2 and TRBJ2-5, with D uncertain. Per the germline V gene, CDR1 is SGHTA and CDR2 is FQGNSA. This CDR3 spans 13 amino acids.